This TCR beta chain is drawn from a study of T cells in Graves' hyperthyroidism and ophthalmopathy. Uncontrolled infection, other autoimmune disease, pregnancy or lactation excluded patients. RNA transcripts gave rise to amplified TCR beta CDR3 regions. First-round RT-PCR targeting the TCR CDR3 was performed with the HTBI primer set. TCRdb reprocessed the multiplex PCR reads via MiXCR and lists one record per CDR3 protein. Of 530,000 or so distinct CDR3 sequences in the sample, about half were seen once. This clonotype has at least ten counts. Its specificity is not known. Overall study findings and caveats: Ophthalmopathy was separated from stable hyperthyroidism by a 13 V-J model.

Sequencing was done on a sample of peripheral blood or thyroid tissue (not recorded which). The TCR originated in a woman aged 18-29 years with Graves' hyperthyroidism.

The CDR3 sequence is CASSYRHTGELFF. CDR3 coding DNA: TGCGCCAGCAGCTACCGTCACACCGGGGAGCTGTTTTTT. V gene TRBV5-1 combines with J gene TRBJ2-2; unclear D gene. V dropped 3 bases and J dropped 3 bases, with 6 bases sitting between them. CDR3 size: 13 residues. Germline assignment: CDR1 SGHRS and CDR2 YFSETQ. Variable domain in full (rest from reference TRBV5-1 and TRBJ2-2): KAGVTQTPRYLIKTRGQQVTLSCSPISGHRSVSWYQQTPGQGLQFLFEYFSETQRNKGNFPGRFSGRQFSNSRSEMNVSTLELGDSALYLCASSYRHTGELFFGEGSRLTVL.